These T cell receptor beta chains were read from a single sample in a study of identical twins. TCRdb re-called the 5' RACE reads with MiXCR, one entry per CDR3 protein. Of about 500,000 distinct CDR3 sequences in the sample, 14% are singletons; the top ten hold more than 0.8%. The same data also went into a second study, on yellow fever vaccine responses in identical twins.

Sequencing was carried out using CD4+ T cells sorted from blood. These receptors came from a woman aged 18-29 years in good health. The CDR3 runs from the conserved cysteine through the conserved F or W. The D gene is left open where the match is weak. Clone size is stated in some rows and not others, as once, few, many or a class when expanded.

j_call | d_call | v_call | clone_size | cdr3_nt | cdr3_aa
TRBJ2-7 | . | TRBV6-2/TRBV6-3 | . | TGTGCCAGCAGGACAGAGTCGACTTACTACGAGCAGTACTTC | CASRTESTYYEQYF
TRBJ2-5 | TRBD2 | TRBV4-2 | many | TGTGCCAGCAGTCTAGCGGACCGGGAGACCCAGTACTTC | CASSLADRETQYF
TRBJ2-1 | TRBD1 | TRBV20-1 | few | TGCAGTGCTAGAGCCCAGGGGGCGTCGGGTCAATACAATGAGCAGTTCTTC | CSARAQGASGQYNEQFF
TRBJ2-1 | TRBD2 | TRBV7-2 | few | TGTGCCAGCAGCCCAAGCGGGGGGGACTACAATGAGCAGTTCTTC | CASSPSGGDYNEQFF
TRBJ2-7 | TRBD1 | TRBV6-1 | . | TGTGCCAGCAGTCGGACAGGGGGGAGGAACGAGCAGTACTTC | CASSRTGGRNEQYF
TRBJ2-2 | . | TRBV12-3/TRBV12-4 | . | TGTGCCAGCAGCCCTCGGGCTAGGGACACCGGGGAGCTGTTTTTT | CASSPRARDTGELFF
TRBJ2-1 | TRBD2 | TRBV14 | . | TGTGCCAGCAGCCATGCCGGGACTAGCGTTTACAATGAGCAGTTCTTC | CASSHAGTSVYNEQFF
TRBJ2-7 | TRBD1 | TRBV19 | . | TGTGCCAGTAGTACCGGGACAGTCTCCTACGAGCAGTACTTC | CASSTGTVSYEQYF
TRBJ2-2 | . | TRBV4-1 | few | TGCGCCAGCAGCCAAGCTGGGACAATAGTAGCCGGGGAGCTGTTTTTT | CASSQAGTIVAGELFF
TRBJ2-3 | . | TRBV4-3 | . | TGCGCCAGCAGCCAAGAGGGGGCCCGCACAGATACGCAGTATTTT | CASSQEGARTDTQYF
TRBJ1-1 | . | TRBV7-2 | few | TGTGCCAGCAGCCCGGGGGGGCGAGGGGCTGAAGCTTTCTTT | CASSPGGRGAEAFF
TRBJ2-5 | TRBD2 | TRBV7-9 | few | TGTGCCAGCAGCTTCAGCGGGAGCGTCCAAGAGACCCAGTACTTC | CASSFSGSVQETQYF
TRBJ2-5 | TRBD2 | TRBV15 | . | TGTGCCACCAGCAGAGGGCTAGCGGGAGGGCAAGAGACCCAGTACTTC | CATSRGLAGGQETQYF
TRBJ2-7 | . | TRBV20-1 | . | TGCAGTGCACCTGTAGGCGGGGGCCGGTTCTACGAGCAGTACTTC | CSAPVGGGRFYEQYF
TRBJ2-3 | . | TRBV28 | . | TGTGCCAGCAGAAAACAGGGTACAGATACGCAGTATTTT | CASRKQGTDTQYF
TRBJ1-6 | . | TRBV11-2 | . | TGTGCCAGCAGCTCACCTTCAGGGACTTCACCCCTCCACTTT | CASSSPSGTSPLHF
TRBJ1-6 | TRBD1 | TRBV7-9 | . | TGTGCCTCTCAGGGGGCAGGGGGAAGGGATTCACCCCTCCACTTT | CASQGAGGRDSPLHF
TRBJ2-7 | . | TRBV27 | . | TGTGCCAGCAGTCGAGAATGGGGATACGAGCAGTACTTC | CASSREWGYEQYF